These 11 T cell receptor beta chains originate from one sample sequenced in a study of blood T cell repertoires in COVID-19. TCRdb's copy holds only in-frame clones and misses some; the assay was immunoSEQ multiplex PCR. The sample yields about 360,000 clones, about 86% seen once. Material for sequencing was peripheral blood. These receptors originate from a woman aged 55-70 years with COVID-19, enrolled during active disease.

The chain carries TRBV5-1 and TRBJ2-3, with 8 nucleotides matching TRBD1. The CDR3 length is 20 residues. With V trimmed by 5 bases and J by 0 bases, 20 bases remained unmatched. The germline gives CDR1 SGHRS, CDR2 YFSETQ. The CDR3 is CASSRAPSWLGQGSTDTQYF. DNA for the CDR3: TGCGCCAGCAGTAGGGCCCCCTCCTGGCTCGGACAGGGAAGCACAGATACGCAGTATTTT.

This chain uses TRBV11-3 with TRBJ2-5; 8 bases are shared with TRBD2. CDR3 length: 16 residues. CDR1 and CDR2 (germline): SGHNT, YENEEA. V trimming: 4 bases; J trimming: 1 base; junction bases outside the gene matches: 8. The CDR3 spells CASSWGAGGAQETQYF. The CDR3 DNA reads TGTGCCAGCAGCTGGGGGGCCGGGGGGGCCCAAGAGACCCAGTACTTC.

The chain couples TRBV4-2 to TRBJ2-5; 8 bases are shared with TRBD1. Germline CDR1 and CDR2: LGHNA and YNFKEQ. The CDR3 length is 15 residues. V lost 2 bases to trimming and J lost 2 bases; unmatched junction nucleotides: 4. CDR3 sequence reads: CASSQKTGGQETQYF. In DNA, the CDR3 is TGTGCCAGCAGCCAAAAAACAGGGGGGCAAGAGACCCAGTACTTC.

This clone was counted once. This chain links TRBV19 with TRBJ1-2; D not certain. Germline CDR1 and CDR2: LNHDA and SQIVND (reference sequence). The CDR3 runs 18 residues. V dropped 7 bases and J dropped 0 bases, with 24 bases sitting between them. The CDR3 DNA follows: TGTGCCAGTAAATCTCGGATTACCCCAGTACGGGCTAACTATGGCTACACCTTC. Residues: CASKSRITPVRANYGYTF.

CDR3 sequence reads: CARSLGEGKRNEKLFF. The CDR3 bases are TGTGCCAGAAGCTTGGGGGAGGGAAAACGTAATGAAAAACTGTTTTTT. The chain is built from TRBV5-3 and TRBJ1-4; D gene unclear. TRBV5-3 belongs to the ORF category, with a function that is uncertain. The germline V and J ends were trimmed by 0 bases and 4 bases, with 13 bases remaining between them. The CDR3 length is 16 residues.

This clone was found a few times. This chain uses TRBV6-2 or TRBV6-3 with TRBJ2-2; tentatively, D is TRBD2 (6 bases). This CDR3 comprises 15 residues. V was shortened by 6 bases and J by 5 bases, with 16 bases between the two germline ends. Germline-derived CDR1 and CDR2 are MNHEY and SVGEGT. The CDR3 DNA sequence: TGTGCCAGCAGCCTGACTAGAGAGGGAACCGGGGAGCTGTTTTTT. Protein product: CASSLTREGTGELFF.

The rearrangement joins TRBV30 to TRBJ1-1; 7 bases map to TRBD1. Germline CDR1 is GTSNPN and CDR2 is SVGIG (reference sequence). V was clipped by 3 bases and J by 4 bases; unmatched bases: 11. The CDR3 is 15 amino acids. The CDR3 coding sequence is TGTGCCTGGAGCCTGTATAAGACAGGGAGCACTGAAGCTTTCTTT. Protein sequence: CAWSLYKTGSTEAFF. Full variable domain (rest looked up from reference TRBV30 and TRBJ1-1): SQTIHQWPATLVQPVGSPLSLECTVEGTSNPNLYWYRQAAGRGLQLLFYSVGIGQISSEVPQNLSASRPQDRQFILSSKKLLLSDSGFYLCAWSLYKTGSTEAFFGQGTRLTVV.

The rearrangement joins TRBV5-4 to TRBJ1-2, with D tentatively TRBD1 (5 bases). From germline, CDR1 is SGHNT and CDR2 YYREEE (reference sequence). The ends were cut back, 1 base at V and 3 bases at J, with 7 bases in the middle. There are 13 residues in the CDR3. CDR3: CASSLSTDYGYTF. The DNA of the CDR3 is TGTGCCAGCAGCTTGTCGACAGACTATGGCTACACCTTC.

V gene TRBV7-3 combines with J gene TRBJ2-3, with 9 bases identical to TRBD2. In germline, CDR1 is SGHTA, CDR2 FQGTGA. The CDR3 sequence is 17 residues long. V lost 2 bases, J lost 3 bases, and 9 bases stayed unmatched. The DNA for the CDR3 is TGTGCCAGCAGCTTAGGGTTGCGGACTAGCGTAACAGATACGCAGTATTTT. It is translated as CASSLGLRTSVTDTQYF.

The DNA of the CDR3 is TGTGCCTGGAGTGTTGGGAGGTATAGCGGGGGTGGGGATACGCAGTATTTT. Protein: CAWSVGRYSGGGDTQYF. The J gene is TRBJ2-3, the V gene TRBV30, with TRBD2 matching 9 bases. This CDR3 has 17 residues. The trim removed 0 bases at V and 6 bases at J, leaving 13 bases unmatched. Per the germline V gene, CDR1 is GTSNPN and CDR2 is SVGIG (reference sequence).

This chain joins TRBV6-5 and TRBJ1-1, with 9 positions matching TRBD1. The CDR3 is 13 residues long. The J segment lost 8 bases and the V segment lost 5 bases, leaving 6 bases of the junction unmatched. Germline assignment: CDR1 MNHEY and CDR2 SVGAGI. This CDR3 is CASSLGTGYEAFF. The CDR3 region has the DNA TGTGCCAGCAGTCTTGGGACAGGGTACGAAGCTTTCTTT.